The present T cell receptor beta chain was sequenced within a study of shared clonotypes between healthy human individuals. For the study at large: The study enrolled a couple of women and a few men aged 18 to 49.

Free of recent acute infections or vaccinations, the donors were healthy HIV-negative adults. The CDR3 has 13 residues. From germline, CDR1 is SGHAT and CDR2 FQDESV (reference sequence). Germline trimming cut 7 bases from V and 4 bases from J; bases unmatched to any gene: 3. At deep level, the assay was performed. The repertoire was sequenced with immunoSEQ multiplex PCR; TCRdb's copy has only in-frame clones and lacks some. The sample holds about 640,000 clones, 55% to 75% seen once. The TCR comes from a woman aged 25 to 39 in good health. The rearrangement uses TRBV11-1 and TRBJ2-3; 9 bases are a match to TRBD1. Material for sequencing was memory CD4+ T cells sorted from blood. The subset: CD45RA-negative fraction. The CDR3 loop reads CASTRQGADTQYF. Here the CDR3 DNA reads TGTGCCAGCACCAGACAGGGGGCAGATACGCAGTATTTT.